This entry features one T cell receptor (beta chain) sequence. Looked up from germline, CDR1 is MNHNS and CDR2 is SASEGT. The CDR3 is 17 amino acids. The V and J ends lost 1 base and 1 base, in that order; junction bases with no gene match: 3. These data originate in a study of technical replicates of blood from four donors. Clones were read by immunoSEQ multiplex PCR, and TCRdb kept only the in-frame ones, dropping some. The top ten hold 0.35% to 0.4% of the sample, which has tens of thousands of clones, about nine tenths seen once. This receptor was obtained from a human donor in good health. Some clones in this sample may be carry-over from other donors' samples. This chain links TRBV6-1 with TRBJ2-3; 12 bases line up with TRBD2. Sequenced input: T cells isolated from PBMCs. The CDR3 region has the DNA TGTGCCAGCAGTGAAGAACTAGCGGGGGGACGCACAGATACGCAGTATTTT. Translation gives CASSEELAGGRTDTQYF.